This TCR beta chain was obtained from a study of shared clonotypes between healthy human individuals. The ends were cut back, 0 bases at V and 6 bases at J, with 21 bases in the middle. Germline V lookup: CDR1 MNHNS, CDR2 SASEGT. The CDR3 extends over 17 amino acids. The method was immunoSEQ multiplex PCR; TCRdb's version includes in-frame clones alone and lacks a portion of them. The table lists about 690,000 clones, 90% of them singletons. The sample taken for sequencing was memory CD8+ T cells from PBMCs. Described subset: CD45RO+ cells pooled with CCR7-negative TemRA cells. The receptor comes from a man aged 18 to 29 in good health. Some clones in this sample may be carry-over from other donors' samples. V usage is TRBV6-1 and J usage is TRBJ2-7, with D tentatively TRBD1 (6 bases). The CDR3, as DNA: TGTGCCAGCAGTGAAGCGGGGTGGGTGGGGGCCCGAACCGAGCAGTACTTC. It yields the protein CASSEAGWVGARTEQYF.